This T cell receptor beta chain was sequenced for a study of T cells in Graves' hyperthyroidism and ophthalmopathy. Study observations and caveats: Most thyroid clonotypes expanded above 0.001 appeared in blood too.

This clonotype was seen more than once but under ten times. Its antigen is undetermined. Amplification yielded TCR beta CDR3 regions, with RNA transcripts as the source. Using the HTBI primer set, a first-round RT-PCR was run on the TCR CDR3. TCRdb itself ran the multiplex PCR reads through MiXCR, one entry per CDR3 protein. Of fewer than 650,000 distinct CDR3 sequences listed, roughly 15% are singletons. Germline V gives CDR1 SGHNT, CDR2 YYREEE (reference sequence). CDR3 length: 17 amino acids. V lost 1 base and J 4 bases, leaving 20 bases between the germline ends. The TCR sequence derives from a woman between 35 and 50 years old with Graves' ophthalmopathy. J is TRBJ1-2 and V is TRBV5-4; tentative D call: TRBD1 (6 bases). Sample: blood. CDR3 residues: CASSLTTGIFSIYGYTF. In DNA, the CDR3 is TGTGCCAGCAGCTTGACAACAGGGATCTTTTCTATCTATGGCTACACCTTC.